This T cell receptor (beta chain) was retrieved from a study of blood T cell repertoires in COVID-19. The table came from immunoSEQ multiplex PCR; TCRdb's copy has only in-frame clones and leaves some out. The sample lists 350,000 or so clones; over 85% were seen once. V shed 5 bases and J shed 6 bases, with 11 bases lying between them. This CDR3 spans 13 amino acids. The V gene's germline CDR1 is LNHDA and CDR2 SQIVND (reference sequence). V gene TRBV19 combines with J gene TRBJ1-5; D is perhaps TRBD1 (6 bases). This receptor was identified in a woman aged 60-75 years with COVID-19, enrolled during active disease. Sequencing was done on a sample of peripheral blood. In DNA form, the CDR3 reads TGTGCCAGTAGTCGCAGGGGCGGTCAGCCCCAGCATTTT. Its translation is CASSRRGGQPQHF.